This T cell receptor beta chain came from a study of T cell changes during pregnancy in multiple sclerosis. The table came from immunoSEQ multiplex PCR; TCRdb's copy has only in-frame clones and leaves some out. The repertoire includes tens of thousands of clones, about 92% of them detected once, and approximately 2% sits in the top ten. The germline V gene has CDR1 MNHNY and CDR2 SVGAGI (reference sequence). The V gene lost 8 bases and the J gene lost 10 bases, with 9 bases spanning the gap. The CDR3 is 10 amino acids. This material consisted of peripheral blood, taken in the second trimester of pregnancy. The chain has TRBV6-6 and TRBJ2-1; D possibly corresponds to TRBD1 (5 bases). The sequence derives from a female donor in good health, enrolled as a control in a pregnancy study. The CDR3 sequence: CASQGREQFF. The CDR3, as DNA: TGTGCCAGCCAGGGCAGGGAGCAGTTCTTC.